This T cell receptor beta chain was identified during a study of T cell responses to AZD1222 COVID-19 vaccine. General study findings and limits: The donor group comprised mostly white British people and more females; the analysis possibly underestimated clonal diversity. At baseline, just six or seven AZD1222 recipients tested seropositive.

CDR1 LGHDT and CDR2 YNNKEL come from the germline V gene (reference sequence). After removal of 5 bases from V and 7 bases from J, the junction contained 9 bases not matched to a gene. This CDR3 is built from 14 residues. Samples with a second dose at about 4 or about 12 weeks were pooled together. The data were produced by immunoSEQ multiplex PCR, yet TCRdb's version contains in-frame clones alone and is incomplete. The repertoire holds more than 90,000 clones, with almost 90% as singletons. On this clone itself: The target antigen is unknown.

The sample here was peripheral blood, taken 28 days after the second AZD1222 dose. The sequence came from an adult who received the AZD1222 COVID-19 vaccine. V is TRBV3-1 (or the pseudogene TRBV3-2) and J is TRBJ1-2; 8 nucleotides agree with TRBD1. The CDR3 reads CASSLKTGAVGYTF. CDR3 DNA sequence: TGTGCCAGCAGCTTAAAGACAGGGGCGGTTGGCTACACCTTC.